This paragraph reports one TCR beta chain. Its antigen specificity is not known. Base-call qualities are not available, and no considerably larger clone is one nucleotide away. This sample stems from a study of T-cell memory formation after mild COVID-19 (dated by TCRdb to the early 2020s). Background for the entire study: TCR sequence clusters from the two donors were largely donor specific. In a couple of donors, T-cell clones that expanded and contracted after mild COVID-19 were followed by sequencing TCRalpha and TCRbeta repertoires longitudinally. Two young, previously healthy adult volunteers made up the cohort, one male and one female.

Ficoll-Paque density gradient centrifugation was the method used to isolate PBMCs. On the study overall, not on this receptor specifically: Clones that contracted from day 15 to 85 showed balanced CD4/CD8 phenotypes, whereas a second wave of clones that expanded from day 15 to 37 leaned towards CD4+. SARS-CoV-2 specificity of the second-wave clones peaking on day 37 was not confirmed. Contracting CD4+ clones were found mainly in CM and EM memory subsets, while CD8+ clones were enriched in EMRA. Some responding clones were detected in pre-infection memory, which suggested that pre-existing cross-reactive memory T cells had joined the SARS-CoV-2 response. The study covered only a couple of mild cases, and larger cohorts including severe cases with pre-infection samples were considered necessary.

Sequencing instrument: Illumina NovaSeq 6000. cDNA libraries for TCRalpha and TCRbeta were prepared by 5'RACE using constant-segment primers, with sample barcodes and unique molecular identifiers added. RNA was extracted from every sample with Trizol reagent. The libraries were amplified in two PCR steps, and the second step added a second sample barcode and Illumina TruSeq adapters. The libraries were sequenced on an Illumina NovaSeq using 2 x 150 bp paired-end reads. Turning to the authors' computational methods: Demultiplexing of reads and collapsing into UMI-guided consensus sequences were performed with migec v1.2.7. Using mixcr v2.1.11, the UMI consensuses were aligned to TRA and TRB V and J templates and assembled into clonotypes. Expanded or contracted clonotypes were those called significant by both edgeR and NoisET, with noise models trained on biological replicates. For edgeR calls, the cutoffs were a false discovery rate-adjusted p below 0.01 and a log2 fold-change threshold of 1. As an exploratory analysis of dynamics, max-normalized trajectories of the 1000 most abundant clonotypes were examined with PCA combined with hierarchical clustering. Separately sequenced CD4+ and CD8+ repertoires were used to assign the CD4 or CD8 phenotype of responding clones. The public reads were reanalyzed by TCRdb: fastp trimming at Q25, MiXCR alignment, in-frame beta chains only. Records with the same CDR3 protein are collapsed into one entry carrying the most frequent genes and DNA. TCRdb assigned the V and J calls; the authors' analysis was not used. The sample contains 300,000 or so distinct CDR3 sequences, 15% to 20% of them found a single time. Of the sample, roughly 24% is held by the ten largest clones.

Spanning cysteine to phenylalanine, the CDR3 consists of 13 amino acids. The CDR3 DNA has 39 bases and is translated from base 1. From the germline V gene, CDR1 is SQVTM and CDR2 is ANQGSEA. V loses 4 bases, J loses 8 bases, and the germline ends lie 17 bases apart. Input material: PBMCs or a T cell subset sorted from them (not recorded which). The V and J genes are TRBV29-1 and TRBJ1-2, and perhaps TRBD1 as D gene, on 5 matching bases. This TCR was recovered from a young man who had mild COVID-19 (a few samples of this study predate the infection). The sample titles of this study are shuffled in the database, so cell type and time point are left out; the donor was told from shared clones. The CDR3 protein is CSVAGTGRGGYTF. The base sequence is TGCAGCGTTGCTGGGACGGGAAGAGGGGGCTACACCTTC.